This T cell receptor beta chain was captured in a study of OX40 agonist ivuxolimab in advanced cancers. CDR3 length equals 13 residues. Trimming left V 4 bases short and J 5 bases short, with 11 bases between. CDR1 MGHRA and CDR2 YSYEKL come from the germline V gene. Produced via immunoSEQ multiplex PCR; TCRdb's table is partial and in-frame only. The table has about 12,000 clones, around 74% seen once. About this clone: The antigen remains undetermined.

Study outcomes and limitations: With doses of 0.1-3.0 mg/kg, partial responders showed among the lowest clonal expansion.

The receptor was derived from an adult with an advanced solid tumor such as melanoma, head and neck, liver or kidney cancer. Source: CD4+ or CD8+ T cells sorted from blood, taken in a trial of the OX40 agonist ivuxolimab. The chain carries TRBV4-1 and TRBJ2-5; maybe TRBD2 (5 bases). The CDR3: CASSRPGGETQYF. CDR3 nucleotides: TGCGCCAGCAGCCGCCCGGGCGGGGAGACCCAGTACTTC.